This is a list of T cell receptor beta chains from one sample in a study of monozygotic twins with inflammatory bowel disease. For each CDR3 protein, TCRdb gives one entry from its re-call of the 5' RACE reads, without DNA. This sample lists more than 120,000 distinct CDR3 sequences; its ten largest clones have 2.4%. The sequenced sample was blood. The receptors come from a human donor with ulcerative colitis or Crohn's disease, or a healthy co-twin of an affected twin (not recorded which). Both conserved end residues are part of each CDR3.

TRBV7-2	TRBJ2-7	CASSPRTGITYEQYF
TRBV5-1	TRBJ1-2	CASSLTTSPNYGYTF
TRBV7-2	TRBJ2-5	CASSLGQRETQYF
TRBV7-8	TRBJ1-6	CASSLDSRYNSPLHF
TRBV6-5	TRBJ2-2	CASSYRRPGQNTGELFF
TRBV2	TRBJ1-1	CASSESRATEAFF
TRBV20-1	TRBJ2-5	CSARVGLAVETQYF
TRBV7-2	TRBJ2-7	CASSEGTGVYEQYF
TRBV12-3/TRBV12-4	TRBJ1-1	CASSFDSPGAFF
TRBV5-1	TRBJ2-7	CASSFRDRGLYEQYF
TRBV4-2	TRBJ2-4	CASRSVTENIQYF
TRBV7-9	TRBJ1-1	CASSLIGSRGTEAFF
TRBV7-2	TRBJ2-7	CASSLAFGSSGYEQYF
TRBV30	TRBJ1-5	CAWSEGYSNQPQHF
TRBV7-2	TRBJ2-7	CASSFRTPEQYF
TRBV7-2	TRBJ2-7	CASSNGQTYEQYF
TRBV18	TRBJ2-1	CASSPPDRASYNEQFF
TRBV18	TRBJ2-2	CASSPGQANTGELFF
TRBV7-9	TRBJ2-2	CASSLVQSTGELFF
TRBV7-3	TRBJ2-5	CATSRDNQETQYF
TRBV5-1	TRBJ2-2	CASSPSRLALSTGELFF
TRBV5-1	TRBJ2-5	CASSRSRGEWETQYF
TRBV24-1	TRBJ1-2	CATSEDRERGYTF
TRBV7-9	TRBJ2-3	CASSLGSMEDTQYF
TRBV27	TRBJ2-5	CASSWGLAGAGTSGQYF
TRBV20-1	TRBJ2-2	CSALMTANTGELFF
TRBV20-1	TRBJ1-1	CSARRGGRERLNTEAFF
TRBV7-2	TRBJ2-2	CASSKGTGYTGELFF
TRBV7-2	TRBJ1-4	CASSLQGVGEKLFF
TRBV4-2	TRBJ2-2	CASSQASSLNTGELFF
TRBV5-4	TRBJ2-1	CASSLDRGANEQFF
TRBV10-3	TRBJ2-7	CAISESRAVDEQYF
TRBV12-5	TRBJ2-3	CASGSGQGGGDTQYF
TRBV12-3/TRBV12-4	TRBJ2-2	CASNLPGRRNTGELFF
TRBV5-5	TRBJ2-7	CASRVVDTLSYEQYF
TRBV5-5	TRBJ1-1	CASSFGLFGGSSEAFF
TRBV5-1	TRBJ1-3	CASSPDSISSGNTIYF
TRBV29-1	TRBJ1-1	CSVDRQLLGNTEAFF
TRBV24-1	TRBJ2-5	CATSDAGTGKETQYF
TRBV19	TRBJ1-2	CASSIDAGNYGYTF
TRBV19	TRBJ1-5	CASSNRENQPQHF
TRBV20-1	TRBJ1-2	CSATPGQGFYGYTF
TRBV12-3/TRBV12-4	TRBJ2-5	CASTDNTLGETQYF
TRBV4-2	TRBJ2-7	CASSQAEVEYF
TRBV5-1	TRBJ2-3	CASSFQGFETDTQYF
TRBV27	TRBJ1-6	CASGFSTGGYNSPLHF
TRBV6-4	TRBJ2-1	CASSEWGSSSYNEQFF
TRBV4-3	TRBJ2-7	CASSQGRTSSYEQYF
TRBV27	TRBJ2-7	CASSLIPLAGAYYEQYF
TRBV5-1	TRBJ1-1	CASRSQGVGEGAFF
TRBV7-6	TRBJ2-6	CASSLRMGVGANVLTF
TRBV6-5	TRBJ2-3	CASSYSGDDTDTQYF
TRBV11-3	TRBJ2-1	CASSLTGSYNEQFF
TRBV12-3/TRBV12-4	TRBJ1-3	CASSFRSSSGNTIYF